The source of this TCR beta chain is a study of technical replicates of blood from a handful of donors. The sample holds one count of this clone. V was pared by 0 bases and J by 7 bases, with 6 bases of the junction left unmatched. CDR1 is PRHDT and CDR2 is FYEKMQ in the germline V gene (reference sequence). The CDR3 consists of 16 residues. TCRdb keeps only in-frame clones here, not all; method: immunoSEQ multiplex PCR. The table includes about 72,000 clones, 92% detected once. The chain is built from TRBV13 and TRBJ2-2, with 9 bases lining up with TRBD2. This receptor was identified in a human donor in good health. Source material: T cells isolated from PBMCs. The CDR3 reads CASSLGLGLAVGELFF. For the CDR3, the DNA is TGTGCCAGCAGCTTAGGGCTGGGACTAGCAGTCGGGGAGCTGTTTTTT.